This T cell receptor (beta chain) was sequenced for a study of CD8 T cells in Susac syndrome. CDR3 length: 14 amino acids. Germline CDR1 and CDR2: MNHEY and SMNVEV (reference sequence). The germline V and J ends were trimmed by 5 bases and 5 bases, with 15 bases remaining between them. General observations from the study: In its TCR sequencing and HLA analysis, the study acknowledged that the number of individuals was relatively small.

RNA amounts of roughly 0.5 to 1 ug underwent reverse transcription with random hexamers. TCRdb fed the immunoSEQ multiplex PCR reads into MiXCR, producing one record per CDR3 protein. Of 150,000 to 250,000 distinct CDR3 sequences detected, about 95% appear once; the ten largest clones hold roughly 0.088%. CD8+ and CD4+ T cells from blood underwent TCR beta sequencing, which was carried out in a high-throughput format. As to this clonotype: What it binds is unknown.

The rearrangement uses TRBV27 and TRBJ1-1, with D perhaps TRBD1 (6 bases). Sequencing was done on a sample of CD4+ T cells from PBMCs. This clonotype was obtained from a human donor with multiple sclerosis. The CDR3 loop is CASSATGYGTEAFF. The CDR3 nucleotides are TGTGCCAGCAGTGCCACAGGGTATGGGACTGAAGCTTTCTTT.